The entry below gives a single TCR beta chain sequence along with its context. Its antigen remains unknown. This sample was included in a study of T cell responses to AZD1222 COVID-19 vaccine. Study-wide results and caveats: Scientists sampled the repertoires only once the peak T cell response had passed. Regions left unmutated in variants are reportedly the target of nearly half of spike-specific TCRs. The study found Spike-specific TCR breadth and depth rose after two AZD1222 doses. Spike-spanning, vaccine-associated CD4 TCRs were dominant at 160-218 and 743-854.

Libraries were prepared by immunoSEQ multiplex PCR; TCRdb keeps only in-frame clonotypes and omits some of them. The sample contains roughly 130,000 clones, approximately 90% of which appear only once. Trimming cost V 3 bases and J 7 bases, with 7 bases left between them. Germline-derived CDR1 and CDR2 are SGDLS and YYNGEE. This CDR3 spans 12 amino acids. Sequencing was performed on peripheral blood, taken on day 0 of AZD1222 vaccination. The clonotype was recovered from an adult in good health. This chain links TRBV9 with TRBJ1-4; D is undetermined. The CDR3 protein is CASSGVSEKLFF. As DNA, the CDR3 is TGTGCCAGCAGCGGCGTCAGTGAAAAACTGTTTTTT.